This T cell receptor beta chain is drawn from a study of identifying expanded T cells in peripheral blood. Study-level results: Differentially abundant clones: around 1.2 between replicates, about 17 at approximately two weeks, under 25 at four. Approximately two-week clone count variance significantly increased as total template count grew.

Collection occurred without any documented infections or immune events in donors. Sequencing was performed with immunoSEQ multiplex PCR; in TCRdb, only in-frame clones are kept and a portion is missing. Of some 72,000 clones in the sample, 85% to 90% were seen once. Comment on this clone: Its antigen is not identified.

In germline, CDR1 is SGHTA, CDR2 FQGNSA. This CDR3 has 15 amino acids. With 0 bases removed from V and 0 bases from J, the gap between germline ends came to 6 bases. V usage is TRBV7-2 and J usage is TRBJ1-3; D ambiguous. The sequenced material came from blood. This receptor was obtained from a person between 18 and 69 years old in good health. The CDR3 here is CASSLASVSGNTIYF. The CDR3 region has the DNA TGTGCCAGCAGCTTAGCGTCGGTCTCTGGAAACACCATATATTTT.